Presented here are 14 T cell receptor beta chains from one specimen sequenced in a study of CD8+ T cells in alopecia areata (dated by TCRdb to 2017 to 2018). To prepare the library, the immunoSEQ multiplex PCR assay was applied. RNA was extracted from all samples and reverse transcribed into cDNA as template for TCR sequencing. The clones in this table, taken by TCRdb from immuneACCESS, are in-frame only. Not every clone is retained; where verified, under half of the shortfall comes from an unresolved V gene, and the cause of the rest is unknown. In this sample the table shows about 140,000 clones, approximately 60% of which occur a single time. The ten largest clones represent 35% to 40% of the sample. What was sequenced was CD8+ T cells sorted from blood. The receptors derive from a human donor in good health.

This clone has a count of ten or more. The gene calls are TRBV5-4 and TRBJ2-7; D tentatively fits TRBD1 or TRBD2 (5 bases each). With 4 bases removed from V and 5 bases from J, the gap between germline ends came to 13 bases. Germline CDR1 and CDR2: SGHNT and YYREEE (reference sequence). This CDR3 spans 13 amino acids. This CDR3 is CASSTRGHDEQYF. In DNA form, the CDR3 reads TGTGCCAGCAGCACCCGGGGCCATGACGAGCAGTACTTC.

This clone was observed once. This chain connects TRBV4-1 to TRBJ2-7; D is perhaps TRBD1 or TRBD2 (5 bases each). V shed 4 bases and J shed 1 base, with 11 bases lying between them. This CDR3 has 14 residues. CDR1 and CDR2 from the germline V gene are MGHRA and YSYEKL. CDR3 in DNA: TGCGCCAGCAGCCCCGGGACGGGGTCCTACGAGCAGTACTTC. Residues: CASSPGTGSYEQYF.

The chain carries TRBV7-9 and TRBJ1-2; weak D call: TRBD1 (5 bases). The germline V and J ends were trimmed by 7 bases and 4 bases, with 13 bases remaining between them. The CDR3 has 13 residues. Germline CDR1 reads SEHNR; CDR2 reads FQNEAQ (reference sequence). The CDR3 region has the DNA TGTGCCAGCACCGCTATGGGGGGCTATGGCTACACCTTC. It yields the protein CASTAMGGYGYTF.

The genes are TRBV2 and TRBJ2-7; D unclear. Trimming cost V 8 bases and J 5 bases, with 10 bases left between them. The CDR3 has 11 amino acids. CDR1 is SNHLY, CDR2 FYNNEI, per germline. CDR3 sequence reads: CASLTAHEQYF. In DNA form, the CDR3 reads TGTGCCAGCCTTACGGCCCACGAGCAGTACTTC.

The rearrangement uses TRBV2 and TRBJ2-7, with a tentative D call TRBD1 (6 bases). Germline V gives CDR1 SNHLY, CDR2 FYNNEI. The CDR3 covers 13 residues. V lost 6 bases and J lost 3, with 12 bases in between. In DNA, the CDR3 is TGTGCCAGCAGGACGGACAGTCACTACGAGCAGTACTTC. Encoded protein: CASRTDSHYEQYF.

The chain combines TRBV30 with TRBJ1-4; D is perhaps TRBD1 (5 bases). Germline V CDR1 and CDR2: GTSNPN, SVGIG (reference sequence). The CDR3 spans 14 residues. Trimming removed 4 bases at V and 6 bases at J, with 15 bases between. CDR3: CAWMGDGYYEKLFF. The CDR3 bases are TGTGCCTGGATGGGGGACGGCTATTATGAAAAACTGTTTTTT.

The chain uses TRBV20-1 and TRBJ1-2; no clear D gene. Germline V gives CDR1 DFQATT, CDR2 SNEGSKA (reference sequence). The CDR3 runs to 11 residues. Trimming removed 1 base at V and 8 bases at J, with 8 bases between. The CDR3 DNA reads TGCAGTGCTAGAGCCTTGTCCGGCTACACCTTC. Protein sequence: CSARALSGYTF.

This clone was counted once. V is TRBV29-1 and J is TRBJ2-7; 11 nucleotides match TRBD2. The CDR3 is made up of 13 amino acids. Per germline, CDR1 SQVTM and CDR2 ANQGSEA. The V segment lost 6 bases and the J segment 2 bases; nucleotides outside the gene matches: 3. The CDR3 bases are TGCAGCGTCACTAGCGGGAGCGCCTACGAGCAGTACTTC. This gives the protein CSVTSGSAYEQYF.

J is TRBJ2-1 and V is TRBV5-4; D may be TRBD1 or TRBD2 (5 bases each). Germline V gene data show CDR1 as SGHNT and CDR2 as YYREEE (reference sequence). Trimming took 4 bases from V and 7 from J, leaving 12 bases between them. The CDR3 has 13 amino acids. The CDR3 DNA reads as TGTGCCAGCAGCCAAGCCTGGGGGAATGAGCAGTTCTTC. Its translation: CASSQAWGNEQFF.

V usage is TRBV29-1 and J usage is TRBJ2-1; D possibly corresponds to TRBD2 (5 bases). The CDR3 length is 12 residues. The V end lost 0 bases, the J end lost 15 bases, and 15 bases lay between the germline ends. CDR1 is SQVTM, CDR2 ANQGSEA, per germline. CDR3 residues: CSVEELLGALFF. CDR3 coding DNA: TGCAGCGTTGAAGAACTCTTGGGAGCGCTGTTCTTC.

The CDR3 coding sequence is TGTGCCAGCGCCCGACTTGGAGATACGCAGTATTTT. It translates to CASARLGDTQYF. This sequence joins TRBV27 and TRBJ2-3; no clear D gene. Between the trimmed V and J ends, which lost 8 bases and 5 bases, there was a span of 11 bases. This CDR3 has 12 amino acids. Germline-derived CDR1 and CDR2 are MNHEY and SMNVEV (reference sequence).

This clone has a handful of counts. J is TRBJ2-6 and V is TRBV29-1; D is uncertain. Per germline, CDR1 SQVTM and CDR2 ANQGSEA. Trimming stripped 7 bases from V and 1 base from J, with 14 bases between. This CDR3 spans 15 amino acids. The CDR3 DNA reads TGCAGCGGCTACTCCACAGTTTCTGGGGCCAACGTCCTGACTTTC. It yields the protein CSGYSTVSGANVLTF.

J is TRBJ2-7 and V is TRBV9; D is unclear. CDR3 size: 13 residues. V shed 4 bases and J shed 4 bases, with 12 bases lying between them. Germline assignment: CDR1 SGDLS and CDR2 YYNGEE. The CDR3 here is CASSPGDGYEQYF. For the CDR3, the DNA is TGTGCCAGCAGCCCAGGAGACGGATACGAGCAGTACTTC.

J is TRBJ2-6 and V is TRBV6-1; D remains unclear. This CDR3 spans 14 amino acids. CDR1 is MNHNS and CDR2 is SASEGT in the germline V gene. The ends were cut back, 1 base at V and 3 bases at J, with 4 bases in the middle. The CDR3 nucleotides are TGTGCCAGCAGTGAAGGGGTTGGGGCCAACGTCCTGACTTTC. The encoded protein is CASSEGVGANVLTF.